The following is a TCR beta chain sequence with its context. Its matching antigen is unknown. The CDR3 spans 16 residues. V shed 4 bases and J shed 3 bases, with 17 bases lying between them. Germline V gene lookup returns CDR1 SGHNT and CDR2 YYREEE (reference sequence). The sample is drawn from a study of blood T cells in healthy people across ages. Through a sample-barcoded 5' primer and a J-beta primer mix, a second PCR was run for 7 to 11 cycles. Tagging of each cDNA molecule was performed by a template-switch adaptor with 12 random nucleotides. In TCRdb, the 5' RACE reads were re-called with MiXCR into one record per CDR3 protein. The repertoire holds around 580,000 distinct CDR3 sequences, with about 45% as singletons. General study points: Fewer expanded clones and more diversity marked long-lived versus aged donors.

The chain uses TRBV5-4 and TRBJ2-1; D not certain. Sequenced material: blood. The origin of this receptor is an older man in good health. CDR3: CASSRPGGNLYNEQFF. Here the CDR3 DNA reads TGTGCCAGCAGCCGTCCGGGCGGAAATCTCTACAATGAGCAGTTCTTC.